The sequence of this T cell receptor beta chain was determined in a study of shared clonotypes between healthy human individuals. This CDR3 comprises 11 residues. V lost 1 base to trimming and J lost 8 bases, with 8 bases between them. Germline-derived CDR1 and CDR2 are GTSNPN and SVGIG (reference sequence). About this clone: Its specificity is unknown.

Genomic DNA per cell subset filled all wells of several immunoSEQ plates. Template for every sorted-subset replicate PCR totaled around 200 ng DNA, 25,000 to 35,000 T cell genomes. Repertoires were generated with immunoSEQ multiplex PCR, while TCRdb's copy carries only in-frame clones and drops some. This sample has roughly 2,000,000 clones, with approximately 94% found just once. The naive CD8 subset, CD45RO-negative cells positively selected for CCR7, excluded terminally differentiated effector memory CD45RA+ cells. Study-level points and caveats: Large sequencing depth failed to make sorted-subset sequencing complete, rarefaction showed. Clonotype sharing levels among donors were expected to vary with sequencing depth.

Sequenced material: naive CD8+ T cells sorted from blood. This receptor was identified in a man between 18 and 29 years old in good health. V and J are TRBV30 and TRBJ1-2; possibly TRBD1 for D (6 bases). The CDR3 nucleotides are TGTGCCTGGAGTGAACAGGGCGGCTACACCTTC. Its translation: CAWSEQGGYTF.